One and the same sample provided the 16 T cell receptor beta chains below, sequenced in a study of cytomegalovirus exposure and HLA in healthy donors. This PCR relied on a set of 60 Vbeta primers and 13 Jbeta primers. Sequencing was performed with immunoSEQ multiplex PCR; in TCRdb, only in-frame clones are kept and a portion is missing. The data show some 150,000 clones, roughly 9% seen once. The sequenced sample consisted of PBMCs. The receptors were gathered from a woman aged 40 to 49 in good health and CMV-seropositive.

The chain carries TRBV5-1 and TRBJ2-2, with 10 nucleotides matching TRBD2. Per the germline V gene, CDR1 is SGHRS and CDR2 is YFSETQ. This CDR3 has 16 amino acids. With V trimmed by 2 bases and J by 1 base, 2 bases remained unmatched. CDR3 amino acids: CASSLTSGVNTGELFF. CDR3 in DNA: TGCGCCAGCAGCTTAACTAGCGGGGTGAACACCGGGGAGCTGTTTTTT.

This clone was observed a few times. The chain recombines TRBV29-1 with TRBJ2-2; 11 bases align to TRBD2. Germline CDR1 and CDR2: SQVTM and ANQGSEA. Trimming cost V 6 bases and J 6 bases; bases outside gene matches: 6. The CDR3 totals 14 residues. The CDR3 loop is CSVASGGRSGELFF. The CDR3 coding sequence is TGCAGCGTGGCTAGCGGGGGGCGGTCCGGGGAGCTGTTTTTT.

In its sample, this clone was seen a few times. The chain links TRBV6-1 to TRBJ1-1; TRBD1 matches at 7 bases. Germline CDR1 MNHNS, CDR2 SASEGT. The junction had 7 bases not matched to a gene; V was cut back by 4 bases and J by 5 bases. The CDR3 runs to 14 residues. Here the CDR3 reads CASSVNQGGTEAFF. The CDR3 DNA follows: TGTGCCAGCAGTGTCAATCAGGGGGGAACTGAAGCTTTCTTT.

The chain uses TRBV5-1 and TRBJ2-7; weak D call: TRBD1 (5 bases). Deletions cut 1 base from V and 3 bases from J, with 11 bases between. The CDR3 is 14 amino acids. CDR1 and CDR2 (germline): SGHRS, YFSETQ. CDR3 bases: TGCGCCAGCAGCTTGACGGCAGGGCTCTACGAGCAGTACTTC. Its protein is CASSLTAGLYEQYF.

This clone was recorded a few times. Other DNA sequences in this sample translate to the same CDR3. The rearrangement uses TRBV5-1 and TRBJ1-5, with 9 bases lining up with TRBD1. Germline values: CDR1 SGHRS, CDR2 YFSETQ. V lost 0 bases, J lost 2 bases, and 0 bases stayed unmatched. The CDR3 runs to 15 residues. The CDR3 sequence is CASSLGQGGNQPQHF. Written as DNA, the CDR3 is TGCGCCAGCAGCTTGGGACAGGGGGGCAATCAGCCCCAGCATTTT.

This clone has only a few counts. V is TRBV2 and J is TRBJ1-4; unclear D gene. The CDR3 is 11 residues long. V gave up 5 bases and J gave up 5 bases, with 3 bases separating them. The germline V gene encodes CDR1 SNHLY and CDR2 FYNNEI. The DNA of the CDR3 is TGTGCCAGCAGTCCGAATGAAAAACTGTTTTTT. Encoded protein: CASSPNEKLFF.

The genes are TRBV7-9 and TRBJ2-3; TRBD2 aligns across 12 bases. This CDR3 is 16 amino acids long. Trimming took 3 bases from V and 0 from J; bases not matched to a gene: 1. Germline CDR1 and CDR2: SEHNR and FQNEAQ (reference sequence). Here the CDR3 reads CASSFGLAGSTDTQYF. The CDR3 DNA sequence: TGTGCCAGCAGCTTCGGACTAGCGGGGAGCACAGATACGCAGTATTTT.

The genes are TRBV19 and TRBJ1-1; a weak D match, TRBD1 (5 bases). The V gene lost 5 bases and the J gene lost 1 base, with 14 bases spanning the gap. The CDR3 is 15 residues long. Germline CDR1 LNHDA, CDR2 SQIVND (reference sequence). Here the CDR3 reads CASSATNTGNTEAFF. In DNA form, the CDR3 reads TGTGCCAGTAGTGCAACCAACACAGGGAACACTGAAGCTTTCTTT.

This clone showed up just a few times. The V call is TRBV18, the J call TRBJ1-6; no firm D call. V was cut by 4 bases and J by 8 bases, with 9 bases left in between. This CDR3 has 13 residues. Germline loops: CDR1 KGHSH, CDR2 LQKENI. The DNA for the CDR3 is TGTGCCAGCTCACGTGACACATATTCACCCCTCCACTTT. It is translated as CASSRDTYSPLHF.

The CDR3 reads CASANLAGQKTDTQYF. CDR3 in DNA: TGTGCCAGCGCCAACTTAGCGGGGCAAAAGACAGATACGCAGTATTTT. V usage is TRBV6-6 and J usage is TRBJ2-3, with 8 bases fitting TRBD2. The trim removed 8 bases at V and 3 bases at J, leaving 13 bases unmatched. Germline V lookup: CDR1 MNHNY, CDR2 SVGAGI (reference sequence). The CDR3 is made up of 16 amino acids.

This clone turned up a few times. The chain links TRBV11-3 to TRBJ1-6, with 11 positions matching TRBD1. This CDR3 comprises 15 residues. From germline, CDR1 is SGHNT and CDR2 YENEEA. With 5 bases clipped from V and 10 bases from J, the junction kept 7 bases outside the gene matches. The CDR3 spells CASSEGQGARSPLHF. CDR3 DNA: TGTGCCAGCAGCGAAGGACAGGGGGCTAGATCACCCCTCCACTTT.

The chain employs TRBV7-7 and TRBJ2-5; D might be TRBD1 (6 bases). CDR3 length: 15 amino acids. The germline gives CDR1 SSHAT, CDR2 FNYEAQ (reference sequence). V lost 1 base and J lost 1, with 10 bases in between. In DNA form, the CDR3 reads TGTGCCAGCAGCTTAGGACAGGTCGTCCAAGAGACCCAGTACTTC. It specifies CASSLGQVVQETQYF.

This clone was seen only a few times. Other DNA sequences in the sample encode the same CDR3. The chain has TRBV11-2 and TRBJ2-7, with a tentative D call TRBD1 (5 bases). This CDR3 is built from 13 residues. V gave up 5 bases and J gave up 1 base, with 9 bases separating them. The germline V gene has CDR1 SGHAT and CDR2 FQNNGV. CDR3 amino acids: CASSPRQSYEQYF. In DNA, the CDR3 is TGTGCCAGCAGCCCGAGACAGTCCTACGAGCAGTACTTC.

This sequence joins TRBV29-1 and TRBJ2-1; no clear D. The V and J ends lost 4 bases and 8 bases respectively, with 18 bases between them. Germline loops: CDR1 SQVTM, CDR2 ANQGSEA. This CDR3 has 14 amino acids. CDR3 bases: TGCAGCGTTGCCAGGAATAAACCCCAGGATGAGCAGTTCTTC. Its protein is CSVARNKPQDEQFF.

This clone was observed at least ten times. The chain joins TRBV5-4 to TRBJ1-6; TRBD1 matches 8 bases. After removal of 5 bases from V and 7 bases from J, the junction contained 5 bases not matched to a gene. The germline V gene has CDR1 SGHNT and CDR2 YYREEE (reference sequence). The CDR3 extends over 14 amino acids. CDR3 coding DNA: TGTGCCAGCAGGACAGGGGCGAGGAATTCACCCCTCCACTTT. Its translation is CASRTGARNSPLHF.

V and J are TRBV5-1 and TRBJ2-5, with D unclear. The V end lost 0 bases, the J end lost 1 base, and 13 bases lay between the germline ends. Per the germline V gene, CDR1 is SGHRS and CDR2 is YFSETQ. This CDR3 comprises 16 residues. The DNA of the CDR3 is TGCGCCAGCAGCTTGGGATCCTACCCGGGCCAAGAGACCCAGTACTTC. Its translation is CASSLGSYPGQETQYF. Together with reference TRBV5-1 and TRBJ2-5, the CDR3 gives the full variable domain: KAGVTQTPRYLIKTRGQQVTLSCSPISGHRSVSWYQQTPGQGLQFLFEYFSETQRNKGNFPGRFSGRQFSNSRSEMNVSTLELGDSALYLCASSLGSYPGQETQYFGPGTRLLVL.